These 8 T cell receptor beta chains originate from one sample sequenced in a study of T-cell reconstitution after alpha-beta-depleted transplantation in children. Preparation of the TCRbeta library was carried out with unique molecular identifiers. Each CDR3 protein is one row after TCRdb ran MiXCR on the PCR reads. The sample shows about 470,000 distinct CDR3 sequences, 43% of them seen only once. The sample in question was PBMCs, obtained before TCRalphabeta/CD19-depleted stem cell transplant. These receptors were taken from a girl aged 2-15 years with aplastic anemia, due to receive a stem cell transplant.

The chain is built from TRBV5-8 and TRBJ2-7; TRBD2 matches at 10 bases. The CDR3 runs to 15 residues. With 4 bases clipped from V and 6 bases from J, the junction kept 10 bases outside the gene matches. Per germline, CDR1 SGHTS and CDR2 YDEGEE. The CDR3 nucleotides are TGTGCCAGCAGCCCGGAGGGTAGCGGGAGGCTCGAGCAGTACTTC. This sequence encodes CASSPEGSGRLEQYF.

The CDR3 here is CASNSEGQGYGYTF. In DNA form, the CDR3 reads TGTGCCAGCAACTCAGAAGGGCAGGGCTATGGCTACACCTTC. This sequence joins TRBV6-1 and TRBJ1-2; the D gene is possibly TRBD1 (5 bases). The length of the CDR3 is 14 residues. In germline, CDR1 is MNHNS, CDR2 SASEGT. Trimming shortened V by 7 bases and J by 4 bases, and 16 bases separated the two germline ends.

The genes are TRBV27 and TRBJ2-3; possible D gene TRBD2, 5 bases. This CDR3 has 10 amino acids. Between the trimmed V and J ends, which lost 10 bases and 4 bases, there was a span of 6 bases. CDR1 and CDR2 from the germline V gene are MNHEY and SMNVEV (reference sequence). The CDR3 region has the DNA TGTGCCACCGGGGCAGATACGCAGTATTTT. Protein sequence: CATGADTQYF.

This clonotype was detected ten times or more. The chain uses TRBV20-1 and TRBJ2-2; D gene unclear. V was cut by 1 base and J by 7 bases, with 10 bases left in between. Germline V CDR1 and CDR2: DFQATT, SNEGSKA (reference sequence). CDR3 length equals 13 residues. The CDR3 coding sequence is TGCAGTGCTAGAGTCGGCCCGGGCGGGGAGCTGTTTTTT. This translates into CSARVGPGGELFF.

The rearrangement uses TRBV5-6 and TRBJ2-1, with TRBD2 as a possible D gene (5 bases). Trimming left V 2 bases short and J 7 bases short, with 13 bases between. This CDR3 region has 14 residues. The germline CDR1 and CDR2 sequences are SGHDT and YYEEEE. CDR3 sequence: CASSFALVANEQFF. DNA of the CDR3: TGTGCCAGCAGCTTCGCACTAGTGGCTAATGAGCAGTTCTTC.

The CDR3 spells CASSSSGGETQYF. The CDR3 DNA follows: TGTGCCAGCTCATCCTCAGGGGGAGAGACCCAGTACTTC. The chain recombines TRBV18 with TRBJ2-5; 7 positions match TRBD1. Germline CDR1 and CDR2: KGHSH and LQKENI. The length of the CDR3 is 13 residues. Unmatched junction bases numbered 4, after V lost 5 bases and J lost 4 bases.

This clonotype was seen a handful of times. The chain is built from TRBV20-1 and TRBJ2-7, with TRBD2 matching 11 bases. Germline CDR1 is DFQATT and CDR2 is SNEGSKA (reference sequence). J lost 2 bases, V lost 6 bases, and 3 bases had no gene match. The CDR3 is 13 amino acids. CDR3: CSAELAGAYEQYF. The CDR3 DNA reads TGCAGTGCGGAACTAGCGGGGGCCTACGAGCAGTACTTC.

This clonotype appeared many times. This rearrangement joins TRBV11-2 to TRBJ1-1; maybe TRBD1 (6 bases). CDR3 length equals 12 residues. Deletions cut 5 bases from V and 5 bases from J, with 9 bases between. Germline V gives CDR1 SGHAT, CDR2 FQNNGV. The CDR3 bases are TGTGCCAGCAGCACAGGGAATACTGAAGCTTTCTTT. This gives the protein CASSTGNTEAFF.